This TCR beta chain was sequenced during a study of blood T cells in healthy people across ages. Together with a sample-barcoded 5' primer, a J-beta primer mix was included in a second PCR lasting about 6 to 11 cycles. TCRdb re-derived calls from the 5' RACE reads in MiXCR, one entry per CDR3 protein. Here the sample spans roughly 1,100,000 distinct CDR3 sequences, less than 25% being singletons. A word on this clonotype: Its target is not known.

Germline values: CDR1 SEHNR, CDR2 FQNEAQ (reference sequence). The CDR3 contains 17 residues. Broader study findings: Observed TCR beta diversity per million T cells went down as age went up. This fall followed a roughly linear course with age. The unsorted PBMCs prevented any conclusive comparison of naive versus antigen-experienced cells.

This sample also belongs to another study, concerning T cells of mothers and their children. As reported in that work: Over 8 million reads per mother and some 2.9 million per child were obtained.

The sequenced sample was blood. This TCR came from a girl aged 2 to 9 in good health. The chain recombines TRBV7-9 with TRBJ2-5; D may be TRBD1 or TRBD2 (5 bases each). The closer fit of TRBJ2-1 to the DNA end suggests the J call may be wrong. The CDR3 loop reads CASSQIEGKGAYNEQFF. The DNA of the CDR3 is TGTGCCAGCAGCCAAATTGAGGGGAAGGGCGCCTACAATGAGCAGTTCTTC.